One sample yielded the 18 T cell receptor beta chains listed below, sequenced in a study of human T cells and chemical hapten exposure. TCRdb recomputed calls from the RACE reads with MiXCR, one row per CDR3 protein. The table lists 97,000 or so distinct CDR3 sequences, around 25% of them singletons. The time point here: patch test 3, about 24 weeks after DPC sensitization. Treatment indicated: therapeutic diphenylcyclopropenone sensitization with weekly scalp DPC. The material was whole blood, obtained in connection with sensitization to the hapten diphenylcyclopropenone (DPC). The receptors were sampled from a middle-aged man with alopecia areata. Some clones in this sample may be carry-over from other donors' samples.

V gene TRBV5-1 combines with J gene TRBJ1-2; no clear D gene. Trimming pared 0 bases from V and 6 bases from J, leaving 9 bases between. This CDR3 has 13 amino acids. The germline CDR1 and CDR2 sequences are SGHRS and YFSETQ. CDR3: CASSLEGFHGYTF. CDR3 nucleotides: TGCGCCAGCAGCTTGGAGGGCTTTCATGGCTACACCTTC. The full variable domain, rest sourced from reference TRBV5-1 and TRBJ1-2, is KAGVTQTPRYLIKTRGQQVTLSCSPISGHRSVSWYQQTPGQGLQFLFEYFSETQRNKGNFPGRFSGRQFSNSRSEMNVSTLELGDSALYLCASSLEGFHGYTFGSGTRLTVV.

The chain couples TRBV2 to TRBJ2-7; 8 bases map to TRBD1. This CDR3 comprises 14 residues. Trimming removed 5 bases from V and 2 bases from J; junction bases left unmatched: 5. The germline V gene has CDR1 SNHLY and CDR2 FYNNEI. The CDR3 loop reads CASSYRDRTYEQYF. Written as DNA, the CDR3 is TGTGCCAGCAGTTACCGGGACAGGACCTACGAGCAGTACTTC.

This clonotype has a handful of counts. The CDR3 protein is CASSHRQGRTGELFF. CDR3 coding DNA: TGTGCCAGCAGCCACCGACAGGGTAGGACCGGGGAGCTGTTTTTT. This chain uses TRBV3-1 with TRBJ2-2; 7 bases map to TRBD1. This CDR3 spans 15 amino acids. Germline CDR1 and CDR2: LGHDT and YNNKEL (reference sequence). V dropped 3 bases and J dropped 5; count of bases not matched to a gene: 6.

The chain combines TRBV7-6 with TRBJ2-7; D possibly matches TRBD1 or TRBD2 (5 bases each). The CDR3 runs to 17 residues. The germline CDR1 and CDR2 sequences are SGHVS and FNYEAQ. V was pared by 4 bases and J by 2 bases, with 21 bases between. The CDR3 DNA reads TGTGCCAGCAGCTCCGATTCCCGGGGCGGGCGGCCCTACGAGCAGTACTTC. It specifies CASSSDSRGGRPYEQYF.

The chain is built from TRBV28 and TRBJ1-1; tentative D call: TRBD1 (6 bases). The ends were cut back, 4 bases at V and 4 bases at J, with 19 bases in the middle. Germline V CDR1 and CDR2: MDHEN, SYDVKM. CDR3 length equals 16 residues. The CDR3 loop is CASSSGREVRGTEAFF. The CDR3 region has the DNA TGTGCCAGCAGTTCTGGCAGGGAGGTCAGGGGCACTGAAGCTTTCTTT. The full variable domain, its missing parts supplied by reference TRBV28 and TRBJ1-1, is DVKVTQSSRYLVKRTGEKVFLECVQDMDHENMFWYRQDPGLGLRLIYFSYDVKMKEKGDIPEGYSVSREKKERFSLILESASTNQTSMYLCASSSGREVRGTEAFFGQGTRLTVV.

This chain connects TRBV7-2 to TRBJ2-2; TRBD2 aligns across 11 bases. CDR3 size: 19 residues. Germline CDR1 SGHTA, CDR2 FQGNSA. V lost 5 bases, J lost 4 bases, and 15 bases stayed unmatched. The CDR3 region has the DNA TGTGCCAGCAGCGGAAAGGGTAGCGGGAGGGCCTCTAGCACCGGGGAGCTGTTTTTT. Translated: CASSGKGSGRASSTGELFF.

In this sample, this clonotype turned up a few times. The chain joins TRBV20-1 to TRBJ2-4, with D possibly TRBD1 on 7 matching bases. The CDR3 length is 13 residues. CDR1 is DFQATT, CDR2 SNEGSKA, per germline (reference sequence). The V end lost 6 bases, the J end lost 4 bases, and 13 bases lay between the germline ends. CDR3 protein: CSAPEGAKNIQYF. As DNA, the CDR3 is TGCAGTGCCCCGGAGGGGGCTAAAAACATTCAGTACTTC.

The rearrangement joins TRBV5-1 to TRBJ1-6, with 8 bases that match TRBD1. Trimming removed 4 bases from V and 8 bases from J; junction bases left unmatched: 2. CDR3 size: 13 residues. The germline V gene has CDR1 SGHRS and CDR2 YFSETQ. The CDR3 loop is CASSADRDSPLHF. The CDR3 region has the DNA TGCGCCAGCAGCGCGGACAGGGATTCACCCCTCCACTTT.

The rearrangement joins TRBV20-1 to TRBJ1-1; 7 nucleotides align to TRBD1. CDR3 length: 15 amino acids. Germline values: CDR1 DFQATT, CDR2 SNEGSKA (reference sequence). J lost 6 bases, V lost 2 bases, and 12 bases had no gene match. CDR3: CSARIPGGSRAEAFF. For the CDR3, the DNA is TGCAGTGCTAGAATCCCAGGGGGGTCGAGGGCTGAAGCTTTCTTT.

This chain connects TRBV2 to TRBJ2-3; D uncertain. Trimming shortened V by 0 bases and J by 0 bases, and 10 bases separated the two germline ends. Germline lookup yields CDR1 SNHLY and CDR2 FYNNEI. This CDR3 contains 16 residues. Here the CDR3 DNA reads TGTGCCAGCAGTGAAGCGGCAGTGGATAGCACAGATACGCAGTATTTT. It specifies CASSEAAVDSTDTQYF.

This clonotype appeared a few times. J is TRBJ2-5 and V is TRBV29-1; no clear D gene. The CDR3 length is 13 residues. Between the trimmed V and J ends, which lost 7 bases and 4 bases, there was a span of 16 bases. Germline CDR1 and CDR2: SQVTM and ANQGSEA. CDR3 coding DNA: TGCAGCGCCTCCCCTCCACCCGGAGAGACCCAGTACTTC. This gives the protein CSASPPPGETQYF.

The gene calls are TRBV6-5 and TRBJ1-5; D is undetermined. CDR3 size: 14 residues. The V end was cut by 6 bases, the J end by 9 bases, with 18 bases between. The V gene's germline CDR1 is MNHEY and CDR2 SVGAGI. The DNA for the CDR3 is TGTGCCAGCAGCTACGAGCCGGCTTCCTCGCCCCAGCATTTT. This encodes CASSYEPASSPQHF.

The chain uses TRBV6-5 and TRBJ2-2, with 12 bases lining up with TRBD2. The CDR3 has 17 residues. After removal of 2 bases from V and 2 bases from J, the junction contained 3 bases not matched to a gene. The V gene's germline CDR1 is MNHEY and CDR2 SVGAGI. The DNA of the CDR3 is TGTGCCAGCAGTTACCGCGGACTAGCGGGAAACACCGGGGAGCTGTTTTTT. Protein sequence: CASSYRGLAGNTGELFF.

This clonotype has more than one count but fewer than ten. This sequence joins TRBV20-1 and TRBJ2-2; 8 positions match TRBD1. V dropped 2 bases and J dropped 6; count of bases not matched to a gene: 2. CDR3 size: 13 residues. Germline CDR1 reads DFQATT; CDR2 reads SNEGSKA (reference sequence). CDR3 region: CSARKQGAGELFF. The DNA for the CDR3 is TGCAGTGCTAGAAAACAGGGGGCCGGGGAGCTGTTTTTT.

The gene calls are TRBV6-6 and TRBJ2-1; D is ambiguous. Trimming removed 2 bases from V and 9 bases from J, with 14 bases in between. CDR3 size: 14 residues. CDR1 and CDR2 (germline): MNHNY, SVGAGI (reference sequence). CDR3 sequence reads: CASSYPGRASEQFF. In DNA form, the CDR3 reads TGTGCCAGCAGTTACCCCGGAAGGGCGAGTGAGCAGTTCTTC.

This clonotype was found many times. The V gene is TRBV29-1, the J gene TRBJ1-1; D not resolved. This CDR3 is built from 12 residues. V was cut by 3 bases and J by 2 bases, with 7 bases left in between. Germline CDR1 is SQVTM and CDR2 is ANQGSEA. CDR3 sequence reads: CSVDRGNTEAFF. CDR3 in DNA: TGCAGCGTTGATCGGGGAAACACTGAAGCTTTCTTT.

V and J are TRBV10-3 and TRBJ2-3, with D tentatively TRBD1 or TRBD2 (5 bases each). Germline V gives CDR1 ENHRY, CDR2 SYGVKD. V was cut by 6 bases and J by 0 bases, with 7 bases left in between. The CDR3 loop spans 13 amino acids. The CDR3 reads CAIRGESTDTQYF. The CDR3 DNA follows: TGTGCCATCAGGGGGGAGAGCACAGATACGCAGTATTTT.

This clonotype was picked up a small number of times. V is TRBV12-3 or TRBV12-4 and J is TRBJ1-1; no definite D call. V lost 3 bases and J 1 base, leaving 6 bases between the germline ends. The CDR3 runs to 13 residues. The CDR3: CASSLSRNTEAFF. The CDR3 DNA reads as TGTGCCAGCAGTTTGAGTAGGAACACTGAAGCTTTCTTT.